Listed below are T cell receptor beta chains from one sample, sequenced in a study of immune evolution from preneoplasia to lung adenocarcinoma. This table comes from immunoSEQ multiplex PCR, and its TCRdb copy is limited to in-frame clones, with some not included. Among about 4,900 clones, about 80% were seen once, and the ten largest hold approximately 6.8%. Source material: FFPE minimally invasive lung adenocarcinoma tissue. Source of these receptors: a person aged 60-80 years with lung adenocarcinoma. The CDR3 runs from the conserved cysteine through the conserved F or W. D genes are given only for firm matches. Rows may omit the clone size; those that give it use once, few, many or a size class.

d_gene,j_gene,v_gene,abundance,CDR3aa,CDR3nt
TRBD2,TRBJ2-1,TRBV28,.,CASRPPGLAGSSDYNEQFF,TGTGCCAGCAGACCCCCGGGACTAGCGGGATCCAGTGACTACAATGAGCAGTTCTTC
.,TRBJ2-5,TRBV13,.,CASSLVPRVETQYF,TGTGCCAGCAGCTTGGTCCCGAGGGTAGAGACCCAGTACTTC
TRBD1,TRBJ2-3,TRBV30,.,CAWSHRGQADTQYF,TGTGCCTGGAGTCACAGGGGGCAAGCAGATACGCAGTATTTT
TRBD2,TRBJ2-1,TRBV19,.,CASNDYIGLAGSNEQFF,TGTGCCAGTAACGACTACATCGGACTAGCGGGATCCAATGAGCAGTTCTTC
.,TRBJ2-1,TRBV19,.,CASSLTAANNEQFF,TGTGCCAGTAGTCTGACAGCCGCCAACAATGAGCAGTTCTTC
.,TRBJ1-5,TRBV6-6,.,CASGRPQHF,TGTGCCAGCGGGAGGCCCCAGCATTTT
TRBD1,TRBJ1-5,TRBV6-6,.,CASSPGEGANQPQHF,TGTGCCAGCAGTCCAGGGGAGGGGGCCAATCAGCCCCAGCATTTT
TRBD1,TRBJ2-3,TRBV5-5,.,CASSVGQSTDTQYF,TGTGCCAGCAGCGTGGGACAGTCCACAGATACGCAGTATTTT
.,TRBJ2-7,TRBV5-6,.,CASSVTGNSYEQYF,TGTGCCAGCAGCGTGACAGGAAATTCCTACGAGCAGTACTTC
.,TRBJ1-4,TRBV7-3,.,CASSRRVHWLEKLFF,TGTGCCAGCAGCCGTCGGGTTCATTGGTTGGAAAAACTGTTTTTT
.,TRBJ1-1,TRBV5-1,.,CASSQEQTGMNTEAFF,TGCGCCAGCAGCCAGGAACAGACGGGGATGAACACTGAAGCTTTCTTT
TRBD1,TRBJ2-2,TRBV9,.,CASSATGVGAGELFF,TGTGCCAGCAGCGCAACAGGGGTGGGCGCCGGGGAGCTGTTTTTT
TRBD2,TRBJ2-1,TRBV19,once,CASSSRTSWTSSNEQFF,TGTGCCAGTAGTTCACGGACTAGTTGGACCTCGAGCAATGAGCAGTTCTTC
.,TRBJ1-2,TRBV28,.,CASSLSGAWGYTF,TGTGCCAGCAGTTTATCCGGGGCATGGGGCTACACCTTC
TRBD1,TRBJ2-5,TRBV29-1,.,CSAGTGGGETQYF,TGCAGCGCCGGGACAGGGGGCGGTGAGACCCAGTACTTC
TRBD2,TRBJ2-1,TRBV15,few,CATSREREYNEQFF,TGTGCCACCAGCAGAGAGCGGGAGTACAATGAGCAGTTCTTC
.,TRBJ2-7,TRBV28,once,CASQTSRPSSYEQYF,TGTGCCAGCCAAACGTCCAGGCCCAGCTCCTACGAGCAGTACTTC
TRBD2,TRBJ2-7,TRBV10-2,.,CASSEFGTSRYEQYF,TGCGCCAGCAGTGAGTTTGGGACTAGCAGATACGAGCAGTACTTC
TRBD1,TRBJ2-2,TRBV5-1,.,CASSRRDSTGELFF,TGCGCCAGCAGCCGCCGGGACAGCACCGGGGAGCTGTTTTTT
.,TRBJ1-1,TRBV13,once,CASSLEGGMNTEAFF,TGTGCCAGCAGCTTAGAGGGGGGCATGAACACTGAAGCTTTCTTT
TRBD1,TRBJ2-1,TRBV13,.,CASSSKGQGNYNEQFF,TGTGCCAGCAGCTCGAAAGGACAGGGTAACTACAATGAGCAGTTCTTC
.,TRBJ2-1,TRBV20-1,.,CSASTDNEQFF,TGCAGTGCCTCCACGGACAATGAGCAGTTCTTC
.,TRBJ1-2,TRBV19,.,CASSMDQARTRRNGYTF,TGTGCCAGTAGTATGGATCAGGCGAGGACAAGAAGGAATGGCTACACCTTC
TRBD2,TRBJ2-2,TRBV4-2,.,CASRGGSGELFF,TGTGCCAGCAGAGGCGGGAGCGGGGAGCTGTTTTTT
TRBD2,TRBJ2-7,TRBV19,.,CASKESTSGFEQYF,TGTGCCAGTAAAGAATCGACTAGCGGGTTCGAGCAGTACTTC
TRBD1,TRBJ1-2,TRBV11-2,.,CASSLSLGQGAHGYTF,TGTGCCAGCAGCTTATCATTGGGACAGGGGGCGCATGGCTACACCTTC
.,TRBJ2-1,TRBV10-3,few,CASSGTINEQFF,TGTGCCTCTTCGGGGACCATTAATGAGCAGTTCTTC
.,TRBJ2-3,TRBV2,.,CASAPRGPGGTNTQYF,TGTGCCAGCGCCCCGAGGGGCCCGGGGGGCACAAATACGCAGTATTTT
TRBD1,TRBJ2-2,TRBV5-1,.,CASSLGQGNTGELFF,TGCGCCAGCAGCTTGGGACAGGGAAACACCGGGGAGCTGTTTTTT
.,TRBJ2-7,TRBV4-3,few,CASSQDRVTHSYEQYF,TGCGCCAGCAGCCAAGATCGGGTGACGCACTCCTACGAGCAGTACTTC
.,TRBJ2-3,TRBV6-4,.,CASSAEGGSGGSTDTQYF,TGTGCCAGCAGTGCAGAAGGAGGTAGCGGAGGAAGCACAGATACGCAGTATTTT
.,TRBJ1-2,TRBV29-1,.,CSVAGERAYGYTF,TGCAGCGTGGCAGGGGAACGCGCCTATGGCTACACCTTC
.,TRBJ2-7,TRBV30,.,CAWTTAEASSRSQYF,TGTGCCTGGACGACCGCCGAGGCTAGCTCCAGGAGCCAGTACTTC
TRBD2,TRBJ2-3,TRBV6-1,.,CASSETLAVTDTQYF,TGTGCCAGCAGTGAAACACTAGCGGTCACAGATACGCAGTATTTT
.,TRBJ2-1,TRBV29-1,.,CSVEGWGLGNEQFF,TGCAGCGTTGAAGGGTGGGGGCTAGGCAATGAGCAGTTCTTC
.,TRBJ2-7,TRBV5-6,.,CASSGSSYSYEQYF,TGTGCCAGCAGCGGTTCTTCTTACTCCTACGAGCAGTACTTC
.,TRBJ2-7,TRBV11-2,.,CASAPRLGSISYEQYF,TGTGCCAGCGCACCCCGCTTAGGTAGCATCTCCTACGAGCAGTACTTC
.,TRBJ2-7,TRBV30,.,CAWSPGPRWEQYF,TGTGCCTGGAGCCCGGGACCGCGCTGGGAGCAGTACTTC
TRBD1,TRBJ2-7,TRBV27,.,CASSPSRGPYEQYF,TGTGCCAGCTCCCCTTCCAGGGGGCCCTACGAGCAGTACTTC
.,TRBJ1-1,TRBV5-6,once,CASSLLAENTEAFF,TGTGCCAGCAGCTTGCTCGCGGAGAACACTGAAGCTTTCTTT
.,TRBJ1-2,TRBV19,.,CASSAGTARNYGYTF,TGTGCCAGTAGTGCGGGGACGGCCCGTAACTATGGCTACACCTTC
.,TRBJ2-3,TRBV5-5,.,CASSLASATDTQYF,TGTGCCAGCAGCTTGGCCTCGGCAACAGATACGCAGTATTTT
.,TRBJ1-5,TRBV28,.,CASSMVSSGTFNQPQHF,TGTGCCAGCAGTATGGTCTCTTCGGGGACCTTCAATCAGCCCCAGCATTTT
.,TRBJ1-1,TRBV11-2,.,CASSRNAVNTEAFF,TGTGCCAGCAGCCGAAACGCAGTAAACACTGAAGCTTTCTTT
.,TRBJ1-4,TRBV5-1,.,CASSPQGLSTNEKLFF,TGCGCCAGCAGCCCCCAGGGGTTAAGCACTAATGAAAAACTGTTTTTT